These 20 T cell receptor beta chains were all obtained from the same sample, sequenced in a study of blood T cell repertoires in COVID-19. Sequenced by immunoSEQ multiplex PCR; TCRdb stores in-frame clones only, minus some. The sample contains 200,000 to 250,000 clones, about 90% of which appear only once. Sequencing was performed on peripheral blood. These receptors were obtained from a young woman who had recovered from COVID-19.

The CDR3 DNA follows: TGTGCCAGCAGCTTAGTAGGTCCGGGGGATACGCAGTATTTT. Amino acids: CASSLVGPGDTQYF. The genes are TRBV7-9 and TRBJ2-3; a possible D gene is TRBD2 (5 bases). Germline assignment: CDR1 SEHNR and CDR2 FQNEAQ (reference sequence). This CDR3 region has 14 residues. The V end lost 1 base, the J end lost 6 bases, and 11 bases lay between the germline ends. Looking up the rest from reference TRBV7-9 and TRBJ2-3 gives the full variable domain: DTGVSQNPRHKITKRGQNVTFRCDPISEHNRLYWYRQTLGQGPEFLTYFQNEAQLEKSRLLSDRFSAERPKGSFSTLEIQRTEQGDSAMYLCASSLVGPGDTQYFGPGTRLTVL.

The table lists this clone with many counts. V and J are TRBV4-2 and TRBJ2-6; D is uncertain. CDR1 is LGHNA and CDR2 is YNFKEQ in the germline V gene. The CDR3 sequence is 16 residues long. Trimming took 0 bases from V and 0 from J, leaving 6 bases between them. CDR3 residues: CASSQEFSSGANVLTF. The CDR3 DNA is TGTGCCAGCAGCCAAGAGTTCAGCTCTGGGGCCAACGTCCTGACTTTC.

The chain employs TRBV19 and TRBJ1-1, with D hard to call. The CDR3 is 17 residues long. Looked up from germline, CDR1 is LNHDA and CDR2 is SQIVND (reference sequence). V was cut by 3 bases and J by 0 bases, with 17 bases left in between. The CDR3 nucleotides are TGTGCCAGTAGTATTTCCGTGGTCTCACACCTGAACACTGAAGCTTTCTTT. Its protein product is CASSISVVSHLNTEAFF.

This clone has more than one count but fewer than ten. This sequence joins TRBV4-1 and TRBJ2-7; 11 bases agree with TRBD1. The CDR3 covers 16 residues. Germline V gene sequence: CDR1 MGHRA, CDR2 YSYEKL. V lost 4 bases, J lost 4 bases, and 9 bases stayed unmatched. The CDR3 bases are TGCGCCAGCAGCCTTCTTGGACAGGGGGCTCTATACGAGCAGTACTTC. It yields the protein CASSLLGQGALYEQYF.

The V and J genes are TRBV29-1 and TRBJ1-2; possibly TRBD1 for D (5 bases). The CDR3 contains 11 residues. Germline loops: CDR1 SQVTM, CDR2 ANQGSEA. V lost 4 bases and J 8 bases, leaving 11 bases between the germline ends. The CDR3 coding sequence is TGCAGCGTTGGGGGGGTAAGGGGCTACACCTTC. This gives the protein CSVGGVRGYTF.

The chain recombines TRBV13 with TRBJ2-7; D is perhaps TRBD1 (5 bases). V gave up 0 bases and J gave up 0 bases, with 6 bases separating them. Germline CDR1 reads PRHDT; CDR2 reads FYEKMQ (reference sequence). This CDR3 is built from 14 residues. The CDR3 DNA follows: TGTGCCAGCAGCTTAGGGGACAACTCCTACGAGCAGTACTTC. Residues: CASSLGDNSYEQYF.

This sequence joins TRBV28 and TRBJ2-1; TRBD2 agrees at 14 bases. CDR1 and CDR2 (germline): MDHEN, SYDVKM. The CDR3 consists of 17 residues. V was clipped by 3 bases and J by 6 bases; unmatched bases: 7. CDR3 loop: CASSFPQTSGRVNEQFF. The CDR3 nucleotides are TGTGCCAGCAGTTTTCCCCAGACTAGCGGGAGGGTCAATGAGCAGTTCTTC.

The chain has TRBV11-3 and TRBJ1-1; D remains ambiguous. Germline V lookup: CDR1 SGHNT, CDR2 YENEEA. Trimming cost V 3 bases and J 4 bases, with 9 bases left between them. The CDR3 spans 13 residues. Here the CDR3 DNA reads TGTGCCAGCAGCTTTCAGAGGAGCACTGAAGCTTTCTTT. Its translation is CASSFQRSTEAFF.

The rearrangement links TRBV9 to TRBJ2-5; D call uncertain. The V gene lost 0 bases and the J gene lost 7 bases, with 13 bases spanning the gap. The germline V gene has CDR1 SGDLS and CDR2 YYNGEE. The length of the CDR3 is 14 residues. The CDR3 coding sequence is TGTGCCAGCAGCGTAGATGTTGGGCTGGGGACCCAGTACTTC. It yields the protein CASSVDVGLGTQYF.

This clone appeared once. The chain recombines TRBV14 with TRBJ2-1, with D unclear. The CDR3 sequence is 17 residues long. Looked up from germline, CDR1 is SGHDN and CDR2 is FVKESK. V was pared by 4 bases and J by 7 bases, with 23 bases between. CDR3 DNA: TGTGCCAGCAGCCCCAACCTCCATAGTGGCTGGCGGAATGAGCAGTTCTTC. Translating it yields CASSPNLHSGWRNEQFF.

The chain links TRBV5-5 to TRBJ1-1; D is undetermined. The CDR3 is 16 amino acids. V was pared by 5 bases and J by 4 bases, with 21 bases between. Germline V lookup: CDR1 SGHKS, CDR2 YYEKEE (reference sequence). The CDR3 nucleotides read TGTGCCAGCAGTTACAATCGGGCGGGTTCGGTCACTGAAGCTTTCTTT. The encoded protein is CASSYNRAGSVTEAFF.

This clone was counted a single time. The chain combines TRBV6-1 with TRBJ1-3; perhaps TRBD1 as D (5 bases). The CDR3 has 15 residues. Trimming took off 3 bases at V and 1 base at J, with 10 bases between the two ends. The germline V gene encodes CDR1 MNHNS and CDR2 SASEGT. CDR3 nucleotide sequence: TGTGCCAGCAGTGATCAGGGATATTCTGGAAACACCATATATTTT. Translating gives CASSDQGYSGNTIYF.

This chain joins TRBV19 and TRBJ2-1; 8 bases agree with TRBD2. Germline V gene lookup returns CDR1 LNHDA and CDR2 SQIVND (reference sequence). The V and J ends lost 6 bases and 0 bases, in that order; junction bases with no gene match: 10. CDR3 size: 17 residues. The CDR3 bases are TGTGCCAGTAGCGGGAGCGGGGGTCCCCGCTCCTACAATGAGCAGTTCTTC. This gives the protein CASSGSGGPRSYNEQFF.

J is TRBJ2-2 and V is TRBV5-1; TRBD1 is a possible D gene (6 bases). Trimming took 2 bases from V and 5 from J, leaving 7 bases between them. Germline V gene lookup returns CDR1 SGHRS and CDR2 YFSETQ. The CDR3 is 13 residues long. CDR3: CASSFDRTGELFF. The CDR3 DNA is TGCGCCAGCAGCTTTGACAGGACCGGGGAGCTGTTTTTT.

The CDR3 protein is CASSPDRGGYNEQFF. CDR3 bases: TGTGCCAGCAGCCCCGACAGGGGGGGCTACAATGAGCAGTTCTTC. V usage is TRBV7-8 and J usage is TRBJ2-1, with 9 bases that match TRBD1. Germline V gene lookup returns CDR1 SGHVS and CDR2 FQNEAQ. V lost 5 bases, J lost 3 bases, and 5 bases stayed unmatched. CDR3 length equals 15 residues.

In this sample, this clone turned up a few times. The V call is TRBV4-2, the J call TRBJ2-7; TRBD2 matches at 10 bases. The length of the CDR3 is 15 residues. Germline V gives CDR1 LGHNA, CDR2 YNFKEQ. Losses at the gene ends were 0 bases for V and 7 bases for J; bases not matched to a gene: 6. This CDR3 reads CASSQDASGSEEQYF. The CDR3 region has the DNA TGTGCCAGCAGCCAAGATGCTAGCGGGAGTGAGGAGCAGTACTTC.

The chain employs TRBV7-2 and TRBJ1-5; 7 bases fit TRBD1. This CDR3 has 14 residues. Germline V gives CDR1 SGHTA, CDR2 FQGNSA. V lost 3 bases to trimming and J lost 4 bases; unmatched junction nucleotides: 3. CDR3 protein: CASSLGQRNQPQHF. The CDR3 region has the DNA TGTGCCAGCAGCTTGGGACAGCGAAATCAGCCCCAGCATTTT.

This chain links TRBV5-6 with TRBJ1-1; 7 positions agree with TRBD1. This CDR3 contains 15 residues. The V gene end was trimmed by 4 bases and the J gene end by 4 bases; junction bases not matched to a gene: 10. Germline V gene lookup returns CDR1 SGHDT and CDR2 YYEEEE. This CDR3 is CASSARTGLGTEAFF. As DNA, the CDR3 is TGTGCCAGCAGCGCCCGGACAGGTTTGGGCACTGAAGCTTTCTTT.

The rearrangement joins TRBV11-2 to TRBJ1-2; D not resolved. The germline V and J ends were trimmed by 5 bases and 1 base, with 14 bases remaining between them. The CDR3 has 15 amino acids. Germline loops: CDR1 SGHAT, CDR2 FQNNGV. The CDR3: CASSHQVAINYGYTF. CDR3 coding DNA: TGTGCCAGCAGCCACCAGGTGGCCATTAACTATGGCTACACCTTC.

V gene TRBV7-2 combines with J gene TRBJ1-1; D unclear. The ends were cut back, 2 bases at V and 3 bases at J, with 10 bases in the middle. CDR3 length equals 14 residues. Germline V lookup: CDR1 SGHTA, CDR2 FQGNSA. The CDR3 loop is CASSLYFTDTEAFF. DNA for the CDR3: TGTGCCAGCAGCTTATACTTCACGGACACTGAAGCTTTCTTT.